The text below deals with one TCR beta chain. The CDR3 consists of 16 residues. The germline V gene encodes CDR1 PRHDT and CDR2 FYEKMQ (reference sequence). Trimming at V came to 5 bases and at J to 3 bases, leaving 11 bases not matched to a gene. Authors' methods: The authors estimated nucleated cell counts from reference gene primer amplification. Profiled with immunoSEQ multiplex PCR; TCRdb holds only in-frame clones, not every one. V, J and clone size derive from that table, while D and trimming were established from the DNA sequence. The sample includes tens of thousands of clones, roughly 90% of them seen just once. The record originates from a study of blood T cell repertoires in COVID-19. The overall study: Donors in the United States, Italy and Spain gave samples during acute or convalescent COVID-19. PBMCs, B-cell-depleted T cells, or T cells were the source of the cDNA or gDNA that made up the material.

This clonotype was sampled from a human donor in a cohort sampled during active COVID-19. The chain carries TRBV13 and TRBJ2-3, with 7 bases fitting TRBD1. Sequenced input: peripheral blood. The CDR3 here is CASSILRQGATDTQYF. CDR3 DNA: TGTGCCAGCAGCATTCTGAGACAGGGAGCAACAGATACGCAGTATTTT.